This entry is about one T cell receptor (beta chain). What it recognizes is unknown. Method: immunoSEQ multiplex PCR; TCRdb's copy keeps in-frame clones and lacks some. This table holds some 200,000 clones, 90% to 95% found once. The data derive from a study of T cell responses to AZD1222 COVID-19 vaccine. Overall study findings and caveats: Breadth and depth of Spike-specific TCRs rose after two AZD1222 doses. Repertoire sampling occurred only after the peak T cell response. A reported finding is that nearly half of spike-specific TCRs target unmutated variant regions. Across spike, vaccine-associated CD4 TCRs were found, dominant at 160-218 and 743-854.

There are 15 residues in the CDR3. Germline trimming cut 5 bases from V and 4 bases from J; bases unmatched to any gene: 8. Germline values: CDR1 SGHTA, CDR2 FQGNSA. The sequences come from peripheral blood, collected 28 days after the second dose of the MenACWY control vaccine. The receptor's source is an adult who received the MenACWY meningococcal vaccine as a control. This chain uses TRBV7-2 with TRBJ2-7; TRBD2 matches 10 bases. In DNA form, the CDR3 reads TGTGCCAGCAGCCCCCTAGCGGGGGCTAATTACGAGCAGTACTTC. This codes for CASSPLAGANYEQYF.